This TCR beta chain was found in a study of shared clonotypes between healthy human individuals (dated by TCRdb to the early 2020s). About the full investigation: The cohort included a few men and a couple of women between 18 and 49 years of age. To estimate repertoire size and how much clonotypes are shared between individuals, the study performed deep sequencing of blood TCR repertoires from about five healthy adults. To increase sequencing depth and limit assay-specific biases, TCR repertoire library preparation and sequencing were carried out by different laboratories using diverse techniques. Each donor's leukapheresis produced roughly between roughly 0.85 and 9.5 billion PBMCs. Points the paper makes about the study in general: The genetic and exposure-history diversity represented was limited by the small number of donors. Pairwise subsampling led to the expectation that sequencing depth would affect the degree of clonotype sharing among donors. Sampling was restricted to blood, and TCR repertoires in tissues likely differ from the TCR repertoires found in blood.

Healthy HIV-negative adults with no recently reported acute infections or vaccinations were included as donors. Every donor was a Caucasian adult residing in Nashville, Tennessee, USA. In the unsorted samples, roughly 90 million PBMCs were counted, and genomic DNA was extracted using the QIAamp DNA Blood Mini kit. Blood was obtained by leukapheresis, after which PBMCs were separated by Ficoll-Histopaque density gradient centrifugation and cryopreserved in liquid nitrogen vapor phase. From a lookup of the germline V gene (reference sequence), CDR1 and CDR2 are WNHNN and SYGVQD. V is trimmed back by 3 bases and J by 9 bases, and the junction contains 16 bases that no gene match accounts for. The CDR3 runs 17 residues from the cysteine to the phenylalanine. The CDR3 DNA has 51 bases and is translated from base 1. A word on this clone: Its antigen specificity is not known. No base quality values were provided; no much bigger clone lies one nucleotide off.

TCR CDR3 regions were amplified from genomic DNA by multiplex PCR using the deep immunoSEQ assay. For each cell subset, the extracted genomic DNA was distributed evenly across all wells of several immunoSEQ 96-well plates, and each plate served as one replicate. For unsorted PBMC, around 300 ng genomic DNA, equal to 30,000 or so T cell genomes, was loaded into each replicate PCR. Ten immunoSEQ deep assay plates were used to sequence the unsorted PBMC genomic DNA. Purified libraries were quantified with a Qubit 3.0 fluorometer, sized on a Bioanalyzer 2100, and re-quantified with the KAPA Library Quantification kit. A separate single-read 150-cycle Illumina NextSeq 550 flow cell was used to sequence each immunoSEQ 96-well plate. For the original study's pipeline: Because only junctional sequences without quality scores were contained in the immunoSEQ output, filtering matching that applied to full-length reads could not be performed. To assign V/J genes and CDR3, sequences were annotated using PyIR, a Python wrapper for IgBLAST v1.9, with IMGT germline references. Reads were removed for weak V/J assignments (E-value above 1e-6), missing CDR3, stop codons, out-of-frame junctions, or ambiguous translated residues. V3J clonotypes were defined as sequences sharing an identical inferred V gene, J gene, and CDR3 amino acid sequence. Percentage overlap between repertoires was calculated by dividing the number of shared unique clonotypes by the size of the smaller repertoire. RTK rarefaction, the Chao1 estimator, and Recon v2.1 estimates of unobserved clonotypes were used to assess repertoire richness. TCRdb holds this immuneACCESS table with in-frame rearrangements only. Some clones are missing; in checked studies, unresolved V genes explain under half, and the rest has no known cause. V and J calls and clone size are given by that table; D and trimming were obtained from the DNA. In all, the sample holds approximately 470,000 clones, and about 85% of those were seen once. The ten top clones hold roughly 13% of the sample.

Recombination joined TRBV10-1 with TRBJ2-1, and TRBD2 matches 8 of the central bases. The sequence derives from a woman between 40 and 55 years old in good health. Some clones in this sample may be carry-over from other donors' samples. Sequencing was carried out using PBMCs. The nucleotide sequence reads TGCGCCAGCAGTGAAAGGGGGTTCGGGACTAGTTCTTTTGAGCAGTTCTTC. Translated, this is CASSERGFGTSSFEQFF.